The 11 T cell receptor beta chains reported below all come from one sample, sequenced in a study of post-analysis software for immune sequencing data. Which antigens these TCRs recognize remains unknown. Researchers reported that TCR beta cDNA libraries carried unique molecular identifiers. One entry per CDR3 protein results from TCRdb running MiXCR on the PCR reads. The table lists 650,000 to 850,000 distinct CDR3 sequences, just over 45% of them singletons. General study points: Controls had lower frequencies than patients of roughly five TRBV segments, which included TRBV5-6, TRBV5-1 and TRBV20-1.

Sequenced material: blood. Receptors were obtained from a girl aged 10-17 years with multiple sclerosis.

This clonotype occurred once. The rearrangement joins TRBV29-1 to TRBJ2-3; the D gene is possibly TRBD2 (6 bases). The CDR3 is 15 amino acids. Germline CDR1 reads SQVTM; CDR2 reads ANQGSEA. V lost 6 bases and J lost 2, with 18 bases in between. CDR3 sequence reads: CSVGDSGEVTDTQYF. CDR3 bases: TGCAGCGTGGGGGACTCCGGGGAGGTCACAGATACGCAGTATTTT.

The V call is TRBV4-1, the J call TRBJ2-6, with no clear D. V lost 0 bases and J 4 bases, leaving 10 bases between the germline ends. The CDR3 runs 16 residues. In germline, CDR1 is MGHRA, CDR2 YSYEKL. The CDR3 spells CASSQDPGKGANVLTF. The CDR3 DNA reads TGCGCCAGCAGCCAAGATCCGGGTAAGGGGGCCAACGTCCTGACTTTC.

As regards this clonotype: The CDR3 ends on some other residue instead of the conserved phenylalanine or tryptophan, so this is likely a read error. V and J are TRBV5-1 and TRBJ2-7; 7 positions agree with TRBD2. Germline values: CDR1 SGHRS, CDR2 YFSETQ. The V gene end was trimmed by 4 bases and the J gene end by 4 bases; junction bases not matched to a gene: 5. The CDR3 contains 13 residues. The CDR3 DNA is TGCGCCAGCAGCCCCGGGAGGAGTTACGAGCAGTACATC. Translated: CASSPGRSYEQYI.

Note on this clonotype: The junction differs from germline at one of its ends, possibly a read error. This chain joins TRBV10-3 and TRBJ2-1; the D is unclear. This CDR3 spans 14 amino acids. From germline, CDR1 is ENHRY and CDR2 SYGVKD. CDR3 loop: CGISASVDYNEQFF. The CDR3 DNA reads TGTGGCATCAGTGCAAGCGTAGATTACAATGAGCAGTTCTTC.

The DNA of the CDR3 is TGTGCCAGCAGCCAACGGGCAGGGGGCGCTGGGGGCTACACCTTC. Encoded protein: CASSQRAGGAGGYTF. The V and J genes are TRBV3-1 and TRBJ1-2, with 8 bases identical to TRBD1. Germline loops: CDR1 LGHDT, CDR2 YNNKEL (reference sequence). With 2 bases clipped from V and 8 bases from J, the junction kept 10 bases outside the gene matches. The CDR3 contains 15 residues. Based on the CDR3 plus reference TRBV3-1 and TRBJ1-2, the full variable domain is DTAVSQTPKYLVTQMGNDKSIKCEQNLGHDTMYWYKQDSKKFLKIMFSYNNKELIINETVPNRFSPKSPDKAHLNLHINSLELGDSAVYFCASSQRAGGAGGYTFGSGTRLTVV.

J is TRBJ2-5 and V is TRBV4-3; D gene ambiguous. The closer fit of TRBJ2-7 to the DNA end suggests the J call may be wrong. The CDR3 contains 12 residues. The germline CDR1 and CDR2 sequences are LGHNA and YSLEER. The CDR3 spells CASSQSGGEQYF. The CDR3 DNA reads TGCGCCAGCAGCCAATCTGGCGGCGAGCAGTACTTC.

This clonotype has more than one count but fewer than ten. The chain links TRBV27 to TRBJ2-7; TRBD1 matches at 7 bases. The V segment lost 8 bases and the J segment 1 base; nucleotides outside the gene matches: 5. Germline CDR1 reads MNHEY; CDR2 reads SMNVEV (reference sequence). This CDR3 spans 13 amino acids. The chain's CDR3 is CASGQGVSYEQYF. The CDR3 DNA reads as TGTGCCAGCGGTCAGGGGGTATCCTACGAGCAGTACTTC.

This clonotype was seen only a few times. The chain links TRBV5-1 to TRBJ2-5; 14 bases match TRBD2. Trimming cost V 3 bases and J 5 bases; bases outside gene matches: 15. This CDR3 is 19 amino acids long. Germline CDR1 SGHRS, CDR2 YFSETQ. CDR3 residues: CASSSPQGLAGGSRETQYF. CDR3 in DNA: TGCGCCAGCAGCTCCCCCCAAGGACTAGCGGGAGGTTCTAGGGAGACCCAGTACTTC.

The chain employs TRBV28 and TRBJ2-3, with 9 bases lining up with TRBD2. Germline CDR1 reads MDHEN; CDR2 reads SYDVKM. The CDR3 sequence is 17 residues long. The junction had 9 bases not matched to a gene; V was cut back by 2 bases and J by 3 bases. The CDR3 DNA reads as TGTGCCAGCAGTTTAATAGGGGCGGGAGGGGATACAGATACGCAGTATTTT. It specifies CASSLIGAGGDTDTQYF.

The genes are TRBV7-2 and TRBJ2-5; possibly TRBD1 for D (7 bases). The CDR3 is 19 amino acids. Per the germline V gene, CDR1 is SGHTA and CDR2 is FQGNSA. The V end lost 6 bases, the J end lost 2 bases, and 28 bases lay between the germline ends. Here the CDR3 DNA reads TGTGCCAGCAGATCCCCGGGGGCAGGGGGTTTGTTTGAACAAGAGACCCAGTACTTC. It encodes CASRSPGAGGLFEQETQYF.

The chain couples TRBV7-9 to TRBJ2-2, with D perhaps TRBD1 (5 bases). The CDR3 extends over 16 amino acids. The germline gives CDR1 SEHNR, CDR2 FQNEAQ (reference sequence). The ends were cut back, 7 bases at V and 1 base at J, with 16 bases in the middle. The CDR3 spells CASTRIQGGNTGELFF. The DNA for the CDR3 is TGTGCCAGCACCAGAATCCAGGGCGGGAACACCGGGGAGCTGTTTTTT. Variable domain in full (rest from reference TRBV7-9 and TRBJ2-2): DTGVSQNPRHKITKRGQNVTFRCDPISEHNRLYWYRQTLGQGPEFLTYFQNEAQLEKSRLLSDRFSAERPKGSFSTLEIQRTEQGDSAMYLCASTRIQGGNTGELFFGEGSRLTVL.